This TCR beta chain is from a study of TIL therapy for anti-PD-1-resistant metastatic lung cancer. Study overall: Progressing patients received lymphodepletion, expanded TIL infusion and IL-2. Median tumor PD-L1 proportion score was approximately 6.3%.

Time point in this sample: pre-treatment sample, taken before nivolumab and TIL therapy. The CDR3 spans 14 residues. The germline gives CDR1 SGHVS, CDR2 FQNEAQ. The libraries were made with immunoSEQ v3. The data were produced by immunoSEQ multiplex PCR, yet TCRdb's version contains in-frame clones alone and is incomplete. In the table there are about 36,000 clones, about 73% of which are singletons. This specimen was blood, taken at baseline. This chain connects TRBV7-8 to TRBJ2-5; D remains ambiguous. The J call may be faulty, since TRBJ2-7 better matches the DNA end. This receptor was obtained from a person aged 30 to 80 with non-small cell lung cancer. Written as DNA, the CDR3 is TGTGCCAGCAGTCGCTCTACTGAGACCTACGAGCAGTACTTC. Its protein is CASSRSTETYEQYF.